A selection of T cell receptor beta chains follows, all from one sample in a study of CD8 T cells in ankylosing spondylitis. TCRdb re-derived calls from the 5' RACE reads in MiXCR, one entry per CDR3 protein. This repertoire shows a few hundred thousand distinct CDR3 sequences, 18% found once; its top ten account for over 25%. Input material: blood, either unsorted or a sorted T cell fraction (not recorded which). The receptors shown here come from a male donor with ankylosing spondylitis or in good health (not recorded which). Both conserved end residues are trimmed from each CDR3. Fields, in order: CDR3 protein, J gene, V gene, clone size. Some rows have no size entry. The others give once, few or many, or a class for an expanded clone.

SVPPLLAGVRVEVNEQF TRBJ2-1 TRBV29-1 many
ASSQGLAGGGQETQY TRBJ2-5 TRBV4-2 few
ASSSLAGGRMNEQF TRBJ2-1 TRBV7-3 few
SARGKRLARYEQY TRBJ2-7 TRBV20-1 .
SVWVAEYNEQF TRBJ2-1 TRBV29-1 many
SVRERGDYNEQF TRBJ2-1 TRBV29-1 .
SANPSTDTQY TRBJ2-3 TRBV20-1 .
ASSYPGAANYGYT TRBJ1-2 TRBV6-5 .
ASNRDSSYNEQF TRBJ2-1 TRBV3-1 .
SVEDFMLTSGSNSYNEQF TRBJ2-1 TRBV29-1 many
SAATGIDTEQY TRBJ2-7 TRBV29-1 few
ASSQQGGPYEQY TRBJ2-7 TRBV14 .
TSSQVILAGAYNEQF TRBJ2-1 TRBV1 .
ASSHLAGKNTGELF TRBJ2-2 TRBV3-1 .
ASSLWSAGADTQY TRBJ2-3 TRBV27 few
SAGPIDGELF TRBJ1-4 TRBV20-1 few
ASRRTSGRFWDTQY TRBJ2-3 TRBV12-3/TRBV12-4 many
ASSLEGSGYEQY TRBJ2-7 TRBV5-1 few
SVASGSNTGELF TRBJ2-2 TRBV29-1 .
ASSWRGNEQF TRBJ2-1 TRBV7-2 few
ASSLDVGEPQH TRBJ1-5 TRBV5-5 .
ASSPRAGGYNSPLH TRBJ1-6 TRBV6-1 few
SGEGWGGMTDTQY TRBJ2-3 TRBV29-1 many
SGGGGNEQF TRBJ2-1 TRBV29-1 many
ASSITQGYRTEAF TRBJ1-1 TRBV19 few
ASSFGGTQY TRBJ2-5 TRBV28 many
ASSEGLAGLEETQY TRBJ2-5 TRBV9 .
ASNPLGDTQY TRBJ2-3 TRBV7-9 .
ASLPRTGAPSGYT TRBJ1-2 TRBV2 .
ASSIPGGEDEQF TRBJ2-1 TRBV19 few
ASRSSGGNTGELF TRBJ2-2 TRBV12-3/TRBV12-4 few
ASSLSVNQPQH TRBJ1-5 TRBV27 many
SAPDWRESTDTQY TRBJ2-3 TRBV20-1 few
ASSVEGDDNEQF TRBJ2-1 TRBV9 few
ASSEGLAGYNEQF TRBJ2-1 TRBV3-1 few
ASSPNRGTGANVLT TRBJ2-6 TRBV5-6 few
ATSDLSDTQY TRBJ2-3 TRBV24-1 .
SVEDPGQGNTGELF TRBJ2-2 TRBV29-1 few
ASRGGGSSYNEQF TRBJ2-1 TRBV2 many
ASSLSGATTEAF TRBJ1-1 TRBV7-3 .
ASSLRRDFSYEQY TRBJ2-7 TRBV7-3 few
ASSEISTDTQY TRBJ2-3 TRBV7-3 .
ASSLGESSYEQY TRBJ2-7 TRBV12-3/TRBV12-4 .
ASSLAGGGSPLH TRBJ1-6 TRBV27 few
ASGNTGTQLQETQY TRBJ2-5 TRBV12-5 few
ASSQIGLGLNEQY TRBJ2-7 TRBV4-1 few
SARDFRGLYNEQF TRBJ2-1 TRBV20-1 .
ASSEQTRHSGANVLT TRBJ2-6 TRBV25-1 .
ASSFRGVGTEAF TRBJ1-1 TRBV12-3/TRBV12-4 .
ASSRGSGEKLF TRBJ1-4 TRBV5-5 .
ATSQEVRGSTGANVLT TRBJ2-6 TRBV3-1 .
ASSSRVNSPLH TRBJ1-6 TRBV11-3 few
ASSQTGNSYNEQF TRBJ2-1 TRBV5-1 .